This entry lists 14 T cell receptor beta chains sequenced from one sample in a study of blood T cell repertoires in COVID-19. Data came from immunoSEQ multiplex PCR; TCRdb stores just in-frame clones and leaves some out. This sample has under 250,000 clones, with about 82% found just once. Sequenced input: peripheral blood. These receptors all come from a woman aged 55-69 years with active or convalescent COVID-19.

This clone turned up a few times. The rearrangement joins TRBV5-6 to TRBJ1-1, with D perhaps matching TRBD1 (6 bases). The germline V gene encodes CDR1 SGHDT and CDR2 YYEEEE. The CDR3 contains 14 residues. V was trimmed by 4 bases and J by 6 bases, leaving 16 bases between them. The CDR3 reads CASSQGRTEAEAFF. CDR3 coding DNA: TGTGCCAGCAGCCAAGGCCGGACAGAAGCTGAAGCTTTCTTT.

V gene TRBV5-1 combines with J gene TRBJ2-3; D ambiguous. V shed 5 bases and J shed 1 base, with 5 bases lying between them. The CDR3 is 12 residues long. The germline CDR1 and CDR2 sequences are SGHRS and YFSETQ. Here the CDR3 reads CASRPGTDTQYF. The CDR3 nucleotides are TGCGCCAGCAGACCGGGCACAGATACGCAGTATTTT. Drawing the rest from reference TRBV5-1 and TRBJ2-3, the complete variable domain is KAGVTQTPRYLIKTRGQQVTLSCSPISGHRSVSWYQQTPGQGLQFLFEYFSETQRNKGNFPGRFSGRQFSNSRSEMNVSTLELGDSALYLCASRPGTDTQYFGPGTRLTVL.

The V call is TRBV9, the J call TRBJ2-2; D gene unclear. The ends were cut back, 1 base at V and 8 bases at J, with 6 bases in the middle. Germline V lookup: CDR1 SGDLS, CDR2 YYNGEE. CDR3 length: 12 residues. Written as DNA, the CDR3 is TGTGCCAGCAGCGTATGGCTGGGGGAGCTGTTTTTT. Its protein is CASSVWLGELFF.

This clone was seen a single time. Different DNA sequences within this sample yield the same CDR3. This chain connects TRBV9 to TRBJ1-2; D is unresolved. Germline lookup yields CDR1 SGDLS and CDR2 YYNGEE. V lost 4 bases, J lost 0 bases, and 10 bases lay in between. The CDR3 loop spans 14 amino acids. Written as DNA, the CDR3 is TGTGCCAGCAGCCCAGGAAGCACTAACTATGGCTACACCTTC. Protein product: CASSPGSTNYGYTF.

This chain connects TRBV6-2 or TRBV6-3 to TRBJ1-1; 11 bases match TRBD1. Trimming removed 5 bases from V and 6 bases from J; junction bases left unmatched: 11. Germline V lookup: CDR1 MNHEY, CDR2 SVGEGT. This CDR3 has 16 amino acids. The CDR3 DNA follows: TGTGCCAGCAGTCCCTTTGGACAGGGGGCTACCCCTGAAGCTTTCTTT. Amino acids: CASSPFGQGATPEAFF.

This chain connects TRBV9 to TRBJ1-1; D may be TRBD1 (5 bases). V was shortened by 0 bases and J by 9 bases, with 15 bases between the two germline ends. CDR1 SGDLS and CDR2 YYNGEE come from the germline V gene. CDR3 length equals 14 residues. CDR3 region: CASSVALQAGQAFF. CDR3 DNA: TGTGCCAGCAGCGTAGCTCTTCAGGCAGGGCAAGCTTTCTTT.

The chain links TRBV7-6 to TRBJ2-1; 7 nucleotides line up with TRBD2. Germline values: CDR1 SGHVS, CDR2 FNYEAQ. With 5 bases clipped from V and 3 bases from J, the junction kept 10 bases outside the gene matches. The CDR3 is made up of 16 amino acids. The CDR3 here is CASSAQAGPNYNEQFF. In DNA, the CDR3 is TGTGCCAGCAGCGCACAAGCGGGGCCCAACTACAATGAGCAGTTCTTC.

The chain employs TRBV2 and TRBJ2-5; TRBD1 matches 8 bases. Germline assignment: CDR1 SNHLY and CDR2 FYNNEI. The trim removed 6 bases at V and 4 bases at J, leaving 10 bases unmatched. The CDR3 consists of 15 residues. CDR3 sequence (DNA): TGTGCCAGCAGCCAGGACAGGGCTGGGGGAGAGACCCAGTACTTC. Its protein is CASSQDRAGGETQYF.

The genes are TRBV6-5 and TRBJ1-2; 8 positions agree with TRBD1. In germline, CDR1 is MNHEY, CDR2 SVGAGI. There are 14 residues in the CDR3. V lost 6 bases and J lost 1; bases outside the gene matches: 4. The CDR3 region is CASRPTGVNYGYTF. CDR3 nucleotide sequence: TGTGCCAGCAGACCGACAGGGGTTAACTATGGCTACACCTTC.

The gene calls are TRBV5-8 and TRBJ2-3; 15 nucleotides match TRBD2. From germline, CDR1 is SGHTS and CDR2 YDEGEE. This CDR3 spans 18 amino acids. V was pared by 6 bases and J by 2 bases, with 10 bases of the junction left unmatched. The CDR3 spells CASNPLGTSGGYTDTQYF. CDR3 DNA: TGTGCCAGCAATCCGCTCGGGACTAGCGGGGGGTACACAGATACGCAGTATTTT. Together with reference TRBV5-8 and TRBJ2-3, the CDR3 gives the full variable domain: EAGVTQSPTHLIKTRGQQATLRCSPISGHTSVYWYQQALGLGLQFLLWYDEGEERNRGNFPPRFSGRQFPNYSSELNVNALELEDSALYLCASNPLGTSGGYTDTQYFGPGTRLTVL.

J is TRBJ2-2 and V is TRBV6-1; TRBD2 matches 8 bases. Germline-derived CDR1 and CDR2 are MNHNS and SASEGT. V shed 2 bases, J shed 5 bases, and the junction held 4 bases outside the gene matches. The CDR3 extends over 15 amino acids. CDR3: CASSELREVTGELFF. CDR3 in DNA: TGTGCCAGCAGTGAATTGCGGGAGGTAACCGGGGAGCTGTTTTTT.

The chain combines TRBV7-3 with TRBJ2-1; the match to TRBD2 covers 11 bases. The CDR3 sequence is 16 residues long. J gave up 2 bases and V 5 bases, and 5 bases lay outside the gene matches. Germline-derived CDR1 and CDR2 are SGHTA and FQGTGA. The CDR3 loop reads CASSPDSGRAYNEQFF. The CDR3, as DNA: TGTGCCAGCAGCCCGGATAGCGGGAGGGCCTACAATGAGCAGTTCTTC. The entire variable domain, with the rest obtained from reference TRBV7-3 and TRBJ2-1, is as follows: GAGVSQTPSNKVTEKGKYVELRCDPISGHTALYWYRQSLGQGPEFLIYFQGTGAADDSGLPNDRFFAVRPEGSVSTLKIQRTERGDSAVYLCASSPDSGRAYNEQFFGPGTRLTVL.

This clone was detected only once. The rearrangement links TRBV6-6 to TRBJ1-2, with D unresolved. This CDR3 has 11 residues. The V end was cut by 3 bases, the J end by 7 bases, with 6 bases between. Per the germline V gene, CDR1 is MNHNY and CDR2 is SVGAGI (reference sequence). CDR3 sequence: CASSYGPGYTF. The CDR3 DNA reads TGTGCCAGCAGTTATGGCCCTGGCTACACCTTC.

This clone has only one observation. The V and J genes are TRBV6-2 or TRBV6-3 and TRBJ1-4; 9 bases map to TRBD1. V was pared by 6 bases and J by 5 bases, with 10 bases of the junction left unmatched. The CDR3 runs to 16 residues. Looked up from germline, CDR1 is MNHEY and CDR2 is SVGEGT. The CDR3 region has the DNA TGTGCCAGCAGCCCTAACCGCGGGACAGGGAATGAAAAACTGTTTTTT. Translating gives CASSPNRGTGNEKLFF.